This TCR beta chain is drawn from a study of blood T cell repertoires in COVID-19. Background on the study: Acute and convalescent COVID-19 samples came from the United States, Italy and Spain. From T cells, B-cell-depleted T cells, or PBMCs came the material, which was cDNA or gDNA.

Original processing methods: Reference gene primer amplification in the assay estimated nucleated cell counts. TCRdb's table, derived via immunoSEQ multiplex PCR, lists solely in-frame clones and lacks some. The D gene and trimming were derived from the DNA, and the V and J assignments and clone size from that table. The sample includes about 130,000 clones, around 88% of them seen just once. Germline V CDR1 and CDR2: GTSNPN, SVGIG (reference sequence). The CDR3 spans 14 residues. Germline trimming cut 3 bases from V and 5 bases from J; bases unmatched to any gene: 3. The V call is TRBV30, the J call TRBJ2-6, with 8 bases matching TRBD1. The clonotype originates from a man in his fifties with active or convalescent COVID-19. The sample taken for sequencing was peripheral blood. In nucleotides, the CDR3 is TGTGCCTGGAGCCCAGGGGGCTGGGCCAACGTCCTGACTTTC. Residues: CAWSPGGWANVLTF.